The 7 T cell receptor beta chains below were found in one sample sequenced in a study of blood T cell repertoires in COVID-19. Assay used: immunoSEQ multiplex PCR; TCRdb lists only in-frame clones, some missing. The sample carries approximately 240,000 clones, more than 80% recorded once. The specimen sequenced was peripheral blood. The receptor source for this set is a woman aged 30 to 39 with COVID-19, enrolled during active disease.

Only a few counts were recorded for this clone. For the CDR3, the DNA is TGTGCCAGCAGCTCCCGGGACAGCAGGAATGAAGCTTTCTTT. Translating gives CASSSRDSRNEAFF. The chain uses TRBV9 and TRBJ1-1; TRBD1 agrees at 7 bases. This CDR3 is built from 14 residues. Trimming at V came to 4 bases and at J to 7 bases, leaving 10 bases not matched to a gene. Germline V gives CDR1 SGDLS, CDR2 YYNGEE.

This chain links TRBV7-3 with TRBJ2-1; D gene ambiguous. The V end lost 3 bases, the J end lost 9 bases, and 15 bases lay between the germline ends. The CDR3 consists of 14 residues. Germline assignment: CDR1 SGHTA and CDR2 FQGTGA. The CDR3 DNA follows: TGTGCCAGCAGCTTCTTGGCCGGGTCGAGTGAGCAGTTCTTC. It codes for CASSFLAGSSEQFF.

The gene calls are TRBV27 and TRBJ1-2, with 8 positions matching TRBD1. The ends lost 3 bases at V and 4 bases at J; junction bases unmatched: 4. Per the germline V gene, CDR1 is MNHEY and CDR2 is SMNVEV (reference sequence). The CDR3 length is 14 residues. CDR3 nucleotides: TGTGCCAGCAGTTTGAGGGGGACAGGCTATGGCTACACCTTC. It translates to CASSLRGTGYGYTF.

This clone appeared a single time. This sequence joins TRBV6-8 and TRBJ1-2; D is perhaps TRBD1 (5 bases). Germline V lookup: CDR1 MNHGY, CDR2 SAAAGT. This CDR3 is 11 amino acids long. Here the CDR3 reads CLTAQGYGYTF. DNA for the CDR3: TGTCTAACTGCCCAGGGCTATGGCTACACCTTC.

This chain connects TRBV7-9 to TRBJ2-5, with 8 bases aligning to TRBD1. In germline, CDR1 is SEHNR, CDR2 FQNEAQ (reference sequence). Trimming took 5 bases from V and 4 from J; bases not matched to a gene: 9. The CDR3 is 15 amino acids. The CDR3 spells CASSPGQGGIETQYF. In nucleotides, the CDR3 is TGTGCCAGCAGCCCAGGACAGGGTGGAATAGAGACCCAGTACTTC. Looking up the rest from reference TRBV7-9 and TRBJ2-5 gives the full variable domain: DTGVSQNPRHKITKRGQNVTFRCDPISEHNRLYWYRQTLGQGPEFLTYFQNEAQLEKSRLLSDRFSAERPKGSFSTLEIQRTEQGDSAMYLCASSPGQGGIETQYFGPGTRLLVL.

The V gene is TRBV19, the J gene TRBJ1-2, with a possible D match to TRBD1 (6 bases). Germline V gives CDR1 LNHDA, CDR2 SQIVND (reference sequence). This CDR3 is 17 amino acids long. V lost 2 bases, J lost 5 bases, and 21 bases lay in between. The CDR3 here is CASSIINLRRGEYGYTF. In DNA form, the CDR3 reads TGTGCCAGTAGTATAATAAATCTGCGCAGGGGCGAATATGGCTACACCTTC.

The rearrangement links TRBV4-3 to TRBJ1-2, with D hard to call. Germline loops: CDR1 LGHNA, CDR2 YSLEER. This CDR3 contains 14 residues. V was cut by 0 bases and J by 8 bases, with 13 bases left in between. CDR3 bases: TGCGCCAGCAGCCAAGATCTGAGCGGTTTCGGCTACACCTTC. As protein: CASSQDLSGFGYTF.